This T cell receptor (beta chain) was sequenced for a study of regulatory T cells in long-lasting Graves disease. As concerns this clonotype: One end of the junction fails to match germline, which may point to a read error.

According to the study, TCR beta libraries were built with iRepertoire HTBI primers and CDR3-region Arm-PCR. TCRdb ran MiXCR on the multiplex PCR reads and lists one entry per CDR3 protein. This sample has 400,000 to 500,000 distinct CDR3 sequences, with around 15% found just once. Time point meaning: newly diagnosed GD, antithyroid drugs for less than 3 months. Scientists built the TCR library using RNA that was extracted from PBMCs. The sample also formed part of further work on T cells in Graves' hyperthyroidism and ophthalmopathy.

This specimen was peripheral blood mononuclear cells (PBMCs), taken at new diagnosis, from a patient treated with antithyroid drugs. This clonotype originated in a woman aged 18-35 years with Graves disease.

CDR3 loop: CASSRPGIKRAGELFF. The CDR3 DNA sequence: TGCGCCAGCAGCCGCCCGGGTATTAAACGAGCCGGGGAGCTGTTTTTT. The chain is built from TRBV3-1 and TRBJ2-2; D is uncertain. Looked up from germline, CDR1 is LGHDT and CDR2 is YNNKEL (reference sequence). The CDR3 is made up of 16 amino acids. The full variable domain, rest sourced from reference TRBV3-1 and TRBJ2-2, is DTAVSQTPKYLVTQMGNDKSIKCEQNLGHDTMYWYKQDSKKFLKIMFSYNNKELIINETVPNRFSPKSPDKAHLNLHINSLELGDSAVYFCASSRPGIKRAGELFFGEGSRLTVL.